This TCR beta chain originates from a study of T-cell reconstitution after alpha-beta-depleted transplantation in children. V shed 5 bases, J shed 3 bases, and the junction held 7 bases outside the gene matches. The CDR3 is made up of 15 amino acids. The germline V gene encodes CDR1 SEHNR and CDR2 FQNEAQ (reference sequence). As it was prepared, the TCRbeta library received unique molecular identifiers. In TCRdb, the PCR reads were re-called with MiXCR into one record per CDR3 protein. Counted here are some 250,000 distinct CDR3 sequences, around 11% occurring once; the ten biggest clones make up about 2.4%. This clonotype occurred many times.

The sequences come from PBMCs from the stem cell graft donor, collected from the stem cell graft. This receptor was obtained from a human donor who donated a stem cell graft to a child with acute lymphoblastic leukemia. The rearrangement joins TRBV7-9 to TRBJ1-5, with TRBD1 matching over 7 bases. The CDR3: CASSRDGQVNQPQHF. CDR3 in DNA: TGTGCCAGCAGCCGAGATGGACAGGTCAATCAGCCCCAGCATTTT.